This T cell receptor (beta chain) was retrieved from a study of human T cells and chemical hapten exposure. As for the study in general: Patients received weekly diphenylcyclopropenone doses to the scalp throughout the approximately 23-week study. Whole-study findings and limits: Expanded TCRs produced significantly more large CDR3 similarity clusters than controls did.

V was pared by 0 bases and J by 7 bases, with 7 bases between. The germline V gene encodes CDR1 MGHRA and CDR2 YSYEKL. The CDR3 is made up of 12 amino acids. TCRdb fed the RACE reads into MiXCR, producing one record per CDR3 protein. This sample yields 300,000 to 400,000 distinct CDR3 sequences, of which around 7% are seen a single time; approximately 8.9% belongs to the top ten. This clonotype was detected ten times or more. Its specificity is not known. Regarding time point: patch test 1, 2 weeks after DPC sensitization. The treatment is: therapeutic diphenylcyclopropenone sensitization with weekly scalp DPC. Participating donors were patients with alopecia, aged 18 to 70 years, considered appropriate candidates for DPC.

This material consisted of whole blood, taken in connection with sensitization to the hapten diphenylcyclopropenone (DPC). This chain uses TRBV4-1 with TRBJ2-7, with D uncertain. The sequence derives from a woman in her late teens or twenties with alopecia areata. Some clones in this sample may be carry-over from other donors' samples. The chain's CDR3 is CASSQDIKEQYF. Written as DNA, the CDR3 is TGCGCCAGCAGCCAAGATATAAAGGAGCAGTACTTC.